The present TCR beta chain was sequenced within a study of regulatory T cells in long-lasting Graves disease. Findings and limits, study-wide: Persistent disease favored TRBV28, TRBJ1-2 and TRBJ2-5. What was studied was peripheral blood only, and not thyroid tissue.

Time point: newly diagnosed GD, antithyroid drugs for less than 3 months. Scientists built the TCR library using RNA that was extracted from PBMCs. Germline CDR1 reads SGHAT; CDR2 reads FQNNGV. The CDR3 covers 15 residues. V gave up 2 bases and J gave up 3 bases; unmatched junction bases: 4. The authors built TCR beta libraries using iRepertoire HTBI primers and Arm-PCR of CDR3 regions. TCRdb analysed the multiplex PCR reads with MiXCR anew, one entry per CDR3 protein. The sample includes 200,000 to 250,000 distinct CDR3 sequences, roughly 19% of them seen just once. This clonotype has ten or more counts. Its antigen is unknown. In addition, the sample was reused for a study of T cells in Graves' hyperthyroidism and ophthalmopathy. That study reports: Blood also showed most of the thyroid clonotypes that were expanded above 0.001. The model identified upcoming ophthalmopathy a median approximately six months ahead of onset.

This specimen consisted of peripheral blood mononuclear cells (PBMCs), obtained at new diagnosis, from a patient treated with antithyroid drugs. V usage is TRBV11-2 and J usage is TRBJ2-7; 10 nucleotides match TRBD2. The sequence came from a woman in her twenties or thirties with Graves disease. The DNA of the CDR3 is TGTGCCAGCAGCTTAAGCGGGGGGGAACTCTACGAGCAGTACTTC. Amino acid sequence: CASSLSGGELYEQYF.